This T cell receptor (beta chain) was recovered during a study of blood T cell repertoires in COVID-19. The CDR3 covers 15 residues. Trimming left V 4 bases short and J 1 base short, with 11 bases between. Germline V gives CDR1 LNHDA, CDR2 SQIVND (reference sequence). Only in-frame clones appear in the TCRdb table, and some are missing; sequencing was by immunoSEQ multiplex PCR. In the table there are more than 150,000 clones, 88% of which are singletons. The J gene is TRBJ2-1, the V gene TRBV19, with D perhaps TRBD1 (6 bases). Material for sequencing was peripheral blood. The TCR comes from a woman in her 70s with acute or convalescent COVID-19. For the CDR3, the DNA is TGTGCCAGTAGTAGGCGAACAGGGTCCTACAATGAGCAGTTCTTC. This translates into CASSRRTGSYNEQFF.